These T cell receptor beta chains were read from a single sample in a study of blood T cell repertoires in COVID-19. Using immunoSEQ multiplex PCR, the repertoire was profiled, and TCRdb retains in-frame clones only, with some absent. The sample records around 180,000 clones, approximately 73% being singletons. Sequencing input: PBMCs or T cells enriched from blood (not recorded which). These receptors originate from a woman aged 50 to 60 with acute COVID-19. The CDR3 runs from the conserved cysteine through the conserved F or W. Fields, in order: CDR3 DNA, CDR3 protein, CDR3 length, J gene, clone size, D gene, V gene. A D gene is named only where the DNA matches it firmly. Not all rows give a size; the values are once, few, many and, for expanded clones, a class.

DNA: TGCAGCGTTACAGGGGTTGGAGATGAAAAACTGTTTTTT; CDR3: CSVTGVGDEKLFF; length: 13; J: TRBJ1-4; size: .; D: TRBD1; V: TRBV29-1
DNA: TGTGCCAGCAGTGAAACCCCAACCGCGGCTGGAAACACCATATATTTT; CDR3: CASSETPTAAGNTIYF; length: 16; J: TRBJ1-3; size: few; D: .; V: TRBV6-1
DNA: TGCGCCAGCAGCTTGGGTGGGGGAGGCACTGAAGCTTTCTTT; CDR3: CASSLGGGGTEAFF; length: 14; J: TRBJ1-1; size: .; D: .; V: TRBV5-1
DNA: TGTGCCAGCAGTTATGGCCAGGCTTATGGCTACACCTTC; CDR3: CASSYGQAYGYTF; length: 13; J: TRBJ1-2; size: .; D: .; V: TRBV28
DNA: TGTGCCAGCAGTCCCTGGGGGGGCTCGGGGACCGGGGAGCTGTTTTTT; CDR3: CASSPWGGSGTGELFF; length: 16; J: TRBJ2-2; size: .; D: .; V: TRBV28
DNA: TGTGCCAGCAGTGACCCCCGTGCGCAGGGGGCGCGAACAGATACGCAGTATTTT; CDR3: CASSDPRAQGARTDTQYF; length: 18; J: TRBJ2-3; size: once; D: TRBD1; V: TRBV2
DNA: TGTGCCAGCAGCCAAGACGGGGGGCGCGGATATGGCTACACCTTC; CDR3: CASSQDGGRGYGYTF; length: 15; J: TRBJ1-2; size: .; D: .; V: TRBV3-1/TRBV3-2
DNA: TGTGCCAGTAGTACCAGCTGGCGGGGGAGGAATGAAAAACTGTTTTTT; CDR3: CASSTSWRGRNEKLFF; length: 16; J: TRBJ1-4; size: few; D: .; V: TRBV19
DNA: TGTGCCAGCAGTGAAAGTACATTCGGGGAGCTGTTTTTT; CDR3: CASSESTFGELFF; length: 13; J: TRBJ2-2; size: few; D: .; V: TRBV5-4
DNA: TGTGCCAGCAGCTTTGGGACAGGGATGCATGGCTACACCTTC; CDR3: CASSFGTGMHGYTF; length: 14; J: TRBJ1-2; size: .; D: TRBD1; V: TRBV7-9
DNA: TGTGCCAGCAGCTTTGAGCGGCAGAATGCTAACTATGGCTACACCTTC; CDR3: CASSFERQNANYGYTF; length: 16; J: TRBJ1-2; size: .; D: .; V: TRBV5-4
DNA: TGCGCCAGCAGCCAAGAAGGGGATGGCTACACCTTC; CDR3: CASSQEGDGYTF; length: 12; J: TRBJ1-2; size: few; D: .; V: TRBV4-3
DNA: TGTGCCAGCAGCCGGAATACGGGACCCCTCCACTTT; CDR3: CASSRNTGPLHF; length: 12; J: TRBJ1-6; size: .; D: .; V: TRBV14
DNA: TGTGCCAGCAGCAAATCGGGGTTTTGTACGAATTCACCCCTCCACTTT; CDR3: CASSKSGFCTNSPLHF; length: 16; J: TRBJ1-6; size: .; D: .; V: TRBV21-1
DNA: TGTGCCAGCAGCCAAGGTGGGGTTGGGGTTAGCGGGGGAGACAATGAGCAGTTCTTC; CDR3: CASSQGGVGVSGGDNEQFF; length: 19; J: TRBJ2-1; size: .; D: TRBD2; V: TRBV4-2